The 19 T cell receptor beta chains given below trace back to one sample, sequenced in a study of blood T cell repertoires in COVID-19. Libraries were prepared by immunoSEQ multiplex PCR; TCRdb keeps only in-frame clonotypes and omits some of them. The sample yields 200,000 to 250,000 clones, approximately 86% seen once. Material: PBMCs or T cells enriched from blood (not recorded which). The origin of the receptors is a woman in her 30s who had been exposed to COVID-19.

The rearrangement uses TRBV11-2 and TRBJ1-4, with TRBD1 as a possible D gene (5 bases). The CDR3 length is 12 residues. The ends were cut back, 8 bases at V and 7 bases at J, with 11 bases in the middle. Germline assignment: CDR1 SGHAT and CDR2 FQNNGV. This chain's CDR3 is CASRAGREKLFF. DNA for the CDR3: TGTGCCAGCCGGGCAGGGCGTGAAAAACTGTTTTTT.

The chain is built from TRBV7-9 and TRBJ2-7; the match to TRBD2 covers 13 bases. The CDR3 spans 19 residues. The ends lost 5 bases at V and 3 bases at J; junction bases unmatched: 16. The germline V gene has CDR1 SEHNR and CDR2 FQNEAQ (reference sequence). The CDR3 sequence is CASSTLRTSGGPGGYEQYF. DNA for the CDR3: TGTGCCAGCAGCACACTAAGGACTAGCGGGGGTCCAGGGGGCTACGAGCAGTACTTC. The full variable domain, rest sourced from reference TRBV7-9 and TRBJ2-7, is DTGVSQNPRHKITKRGQNVTFRCDPISEHNRLYWYRQTLGQGPEFLTYFQNEAQLEKSRLLSDRFSAERPKGSFSTLEIQRTEQGDSAMYLCASSTLRTSGGPGGYEQYFGPGTRLTVT.

In regard to this clone: Different DNA sequences within this sample yield the same CDR3. V usage is TRBV24-1 and J usage is TRBJ2-6; D ambiguous. Trimming took off 6 bases at V and 0 bases at J, with 2 bases between the two ends. The CDR3 is 13 amino acids. In germline, CDR1 is KGHDR, CDR2 SFDVKD. CDR3 sequence (DNA): TGTGCCACCAGTCTCTCTGGGGCCAACGTCCTGACTTTC. Its protein is CATSLSGANVLTF.

The chain joins TRBV18 to TRBJ1-4, with unresolved D. From germline, CDR1 is KGHSH and CDR2 LQKENI. Trimming took off 3 bases at V and 0 bases at J, with 5 bases between the two ends. The CDR3 spans 14 residues. The CDR3 loop is CASSPGATNEKLFF. The DNA of the CDR3 is TGTGCCAGCTCACCGGGAGCAACTAATGAAAAACTGTTTTTT.

The chain combines TRBV28 with TRBJ2-1, with D possibly matching TRBD2 (7 bases). Germline loops: CDR1 MDHEN, CDR2 SYDVKM. The CDR3 has 14 amino acids. Trimming removed 4 bases at V and 2 bases at J, with 9 bases between. The CDR3 protein is CASSSGGPYNEQFF. CDR3 nucleotide sequence: TGTGCCAGCAGTTCGGGGGGCCCCTACAATGAGCAGTTCTTC.

The gene calls are TRBV19 and TRBJ1-6, with a tentative D call TRBD1 (6 bases). The CDR3 consists of 14 residues. Trimming took off 7 bases at V and 6 bases at J, with 13 bases between the two ends. Germline CDR1 LNHDA, CDR2 SQIVND (reference sequence). The CDR3 loop reads CASKVQGANSPLHF. The DNA for the CDR3 is TGTGCCAGTAAGGTACAGGGAGCTAATTCACCCCTCCACTTT. The whole variable domain, filled in from reference TRBV19 and TRBJ1-6, reads DGGITQSPKYLFRKEGQNVTLSCEQNLNHDAMYWYRQDPGQGLRLIYYSQIVNDFQKGDIAEGYSVSREKKESFPLTVTSAQKNPTAFYLCASKVQGANSPLHFGNGTRLTVT.

V is TRBV24-1 and J is TRBJ1-5; 7 bases are a match to TRBD1. This CDR3 is 21 amino acids long. Trimming cost V 4 bases and J 1 base; bases outside gene matches: 21. CDR1 and CDR2 from the germline V gene are KGHDR and SFDVKD. DNA for the CDR3: TGTGCCACCAGTGACATACGAACCTGGACAGGACCAGCGGCCAGCAATCAGCCCCAGCATTTT. Protein: CATSDIRTWTGPAASNQPQHF.

The chain combines TRBV27 with TRBJ1-2, with 7 bases matching TRBD1. The V and J ends lost 3 bases and 8 bases, in that order; junction bases with no gene match: 6. Per germline, CDR1 MNHEY and CDR2 SMNVEV (reference sequence). The CDR3 extends over 13 amino acids. CDR3 DNA: TGTGCCAGCAGTTTTGACAGGGTTGGCGGCTACACCTTC. The encoded protein is CASSFDRVGGYTF.

The V call is TRBV6-4, the J call TRBJ1-2; D ambiguous. Germline V CDR1 and CDR2: MRHNA, SNTAGT. The CDR3 covers 14 residues. V shed 5 bases and J shed 5 bases, with 15 bases lying between them. The CDR3 region is CASSLNGDGYGYTF. CDR3 nucleotides: TGTGCCAGCAGTTTAAATGGCGACGGGTATGGCTACACCTTC.

This clone was seen a single time. The chain links TRBV18 to TRBJ2-7, with TRBD1 matching over 10 bases. V was pared by 3 bases and J by 9 bases, with 17 bases of the junction left unmatched. The CDR3 is 17 residues long. Germline V gene sequence: CDR1 KGHSH, CDR2 LQKENI. Written as DNA, the CDR3 is TGTGCCAGCTCACCCGTTCGGCTGGGACAGGGGAATTTCGGGCAGTACTTC. Its protein is CASSPVRLGQGNFGQYF.

V is TRBV29-1 and J is TRBJ2-7, with D unclear. The CDR3 spans 13 residues. CDR1 and CDR2 from the germline V gene are SQVTM and ANQGSEA. The V and J ends lost 5 bases and 1 base respectively, with 12 bases between them. In DNA, the CDR3 is TGCAGCGTTTGGGTCGACGGGTCCTACGAGCAGTACTTC. Protein product: CSVWVDGSYEQYF.

The chain carries TRBV25-1 and TRBJ1-2; D is undetermined. Germline CDR1 reads MGHDK; CDR2 reads SYGVNS. This CDR3 comprises 14 residues. The V end was cut by 4 bases, the J end by 3 bases, with 12 bases between. CDR3 amino acids: CASSAWEEDYGYTF. The CDR3, as DNA: TGTGCCAGCAGTGCCTGGGAGGAGGACTATGGCTACACCTTC.

V and J are TRBV9 and TRBJ1-2; 7 nucleotides match TRBD1. Trimming took 3 bases from V and 5 from J; bases not matched to a gene: 10. The CDR3 consists of 15 residues. CDR1 and CDR2 (germline): SGDLS, YYNGEE. CDR3 region: CASSALRGKQYGYTF. CDR3 DNA sequence: TGTGCCAGCAGCGCTCTCAGGGGGAAGCAGTATGGCTACACCTTC.

This chain links TRBV18 with TRBJ1-2; D remains unclear. CDR3 size: 13 residues. Trimming left V 5 bases short and J 5 bases short, with 12 bases between. CDR1 KGHSH and CDR2 LQKENI come from the germline V gene. This CDR3 reads CASSTGTAYGYTF. The CDR3 bases are TGTGCCAGCTCAACGGGAACAGCTTATGGCTACACCTTC.

The chain combines TRBV2 with TRBJ2-7; D might be TRBD2 (5 bases). The CDR3 contains 15 residues. V was pared by 0 bases and J by 3 bases, with 12 bases between. Germline CDR1 is SNHLY and CDR2 is FYNNEI. The CDR3 loop is CASSEAGSPRYEQYF. DNA of the CDR3: TGTGCCAGCAGTGAAGCAGGGAGTCCCCGCTACGAGCAGTACTTC.

The V gene is TRBV11-3, the J gene TRBJ1-6; D perhaps matches TRBD1 (6 bases). CDR3 size: 16 residues. Between the trimmed V and J ends, which lost 6 bases and 5 bases, there was a span of 17 bases. Germline-derived CDR1 and CDR2 are SGHNT and YENEEA. The CDR3 nucleotides read TGTGCCAGCAGACACAGGGAAAGGGCAAATAATTCACCCCTCCACTTT. Translation: CASRHRERANNSPLHF.

This clone was seen a few times. V gene TRBV5-1 combines with J gene TRBJ1-4; the match to TRBD1 covers 11 bases. Germline CDR1 reads SGHRS; CDR2 reads YFSETQ. The CDR3 length is 15 residues. With 4 bases clipped from V and 8 bases from J, the junction kept 7 bases outside the gene matches. The CDR3 spells CASSPSDRGREKLFF. The CDR3 DNA reads as TGCGCCAGCAGCCCCTCGGACAGGGGGCGAGAAAAACTGTTTTTT.

This clone was seen only once. The J gene is TRBJ1-4, the V gene TRBV5-1; D not resolved. The germline V gene encodes CDR1 SGHRS and CDR2 YFSETQ. The CDR3 extends over 16 amino acids. V gave up 1 base and J gave up 7 bases, with 17 bases separating them. In nucleotides, the CDR3 is TGCGCCAGCAGCTTGTTCCTCTACGAGGGTGGTGAAAAACTGTTTTTT. It translates to CASSLFLYEGGEKLFF.

This clone was seen more than once but under ten times. V gene TRBV5-1 combines with J gene TRBJ2-7; D possibly corresponds to TRBD2 (7 bases). Trimming left V 4 bases short and J 4 bases short, with 15 bases between. This CDR3 comprises 14 residues. In germline, CDR1 is SGHRS, CDR2 YFSETQ. The CDR3 spells CASSLKGGGYEQYF. CDR3 sequence (DNA): TGCGCCAGCAGCCTCAAGGGGGGAGGGTACGAGCAGTACTTC.